The following is a TCR beta chain sequence with its context. As originally analysed: Amplification of reference gene primers was used by the study to estimate nucleated cell counts. Produced via immunoSEQ multiplex PCR; TCRdb's table is partial and in-frame only. V and J calls plus clone size are reproduced from that table; the DNA served to infer D and trimming. The profile shows around 70,000 clones, 70% to 80% of them singletons. This record belongs to a study of blood T cell repertoires in COVID-19. Whole-study context: The cDNA or gDNA used as material had been derived from T cells, B-cell-depleted T cells, or PBMCs.

The sequenced sample was peripheral blood. The source is a man in his fifties or sixties with active or convalescent COVID-19.

Written as DNA, the CDR3 is TGTGCCACCCTGAGCTCCTACAATGAGCAGTTCTTC. The encoded protein is CATLSSYNEQFF. This chain uses TRBV7-2 with TRBJ2-1; no firm D call. Germline CDR1 SGHTA, CDR2 FQGNSA. V lost 10 bases to trimming and J lost 0 bases, with 7 bases between them. The CDR3 loop spans 12 amino acids.